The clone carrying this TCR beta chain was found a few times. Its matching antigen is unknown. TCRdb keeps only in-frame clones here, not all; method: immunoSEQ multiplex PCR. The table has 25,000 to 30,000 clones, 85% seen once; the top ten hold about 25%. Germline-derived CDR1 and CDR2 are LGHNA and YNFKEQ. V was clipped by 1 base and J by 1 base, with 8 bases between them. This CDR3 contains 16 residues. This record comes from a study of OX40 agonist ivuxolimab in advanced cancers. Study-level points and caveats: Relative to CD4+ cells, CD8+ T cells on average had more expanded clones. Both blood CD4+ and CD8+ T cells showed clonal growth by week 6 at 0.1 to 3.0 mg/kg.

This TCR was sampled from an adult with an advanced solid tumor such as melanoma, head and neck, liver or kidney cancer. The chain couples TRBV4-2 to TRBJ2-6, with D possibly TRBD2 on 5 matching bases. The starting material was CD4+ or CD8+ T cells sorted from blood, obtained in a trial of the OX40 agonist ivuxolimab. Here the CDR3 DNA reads TGTGCCAGCAGCCAAGGTGAGGGTTCTGGGGCCAACGTCCTGACTTTC. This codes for CASSQGEGSGANVLTF.